These T cell receptor beta chains were read from a single sample in a study of cytomegalovirus exposure and HLA in healthy donors. TCRdb's table, derived via immunoSEQ multiplex PCR, lists solely in-frame clones and lacks some. Its table lists approximately 79,000 clones. The sample comprised PBMCs. The receptors here all came from a man aged 35 to 55 in good health and CMV-seronegative. The CDR3 runs from the conserved cysteine through the conserved F or W. The D gene is left open where the match is weak. Part of the rows lack a size; the others show once, few, many or a class for expanded clones.

>TRBV5-1|TRBJ1-2|.|.
CASSLSISGGSGYTF
TGCGCCAGCAGCTTGTCCATTTCGGGCGGGAGCGGCTACACCTTC
>TRBV5-1|TRBJ2-6|.|TRBD1
CASSFLPTGSSSGANVLTF
TGCGCCAGCAGCTTTCTCCCGACAGGGAGTTCCTCTGGGGCCAACGTCCTGACTTTC
>TRBV5-1|TRBJ2-2|.|TRBD1
CASSRFRGTANTGELFF
TGCGCCAGCAGCCGCTTTAGAGGGACAGCTAACACCGGGGAGCTGTTTTTT
>TRBV27|TRBJ2-7|.|TRBD2
CASSPRTSGSSPYEQYF
TGTGCCAGCAGCCCCAGGACTAGCGGGTCATCTCCCTACGAGCAGTACTTC
>TRBV28|TRBJ2-1|.|.
CASSLISGNNEQFF
TGTGCCAGCAGTTTAATCTCCGGTAACAATGAGCAGTTCTTC
>TRBV9|TRBJ2-3|.|.
CASSVSITDTQYF
TGTGCCAGCAGCGTATCAATCACAGATACGCAGTATTTT
>TRBV5-1|TRBJ2-5|.|TRBD2
CASSLAVSGGPETQYF
TGCGCCAGCAGCTTGGCGGTTAGCGGGGGGCCAGAGACCCAGTACTTC
>TRBV29-1|TRBJ2-1|.|TRBD1
CSARGPYNEQFF
TGCAGCGCCAGGGGGCCCTACAATGAGCAGTTCTTC
>TRBV5-5|TRBJ2-2|.|TRBD2
CASSSRLAFTGELFF
TGTGCCAGCAGCTCCCGACTAGCGTTCACCGGGGAGCTGTTTTTT
>TRBV29-1|TRBJ2-4|.|.
CSVEGQKNIQYF
TGCAGCGTTGAAGGTCAGAAAAACATTCAGTACTTC
>TRBV18|TRBJ1-4|.|.
CASSQQQGEEKLFF
TGTGCCAGCAGCCAGCAACAGGGTGAGGAAAAACTGTTTTTT
>TRBV7-2|TRBJ1-1|.|.
CASSFNRRNTEAFF
TGTGCCAGCAGCTTTAACAGGAGGAACACTGAAGCTTTCTTT
>TRBV5-4|TRBJ2-5|.|TRBD1
CASSSGQGAWETQYF
TGTGCCAGCAGCTCAGGACAGGGGGCCTGGGAGACCCAGTACTTC
>TRBV27|TRBJ1-1|.|.
CASRLDSNTEAFF
TGTGCCAGCAGGCTGGACTCGAACACTGAAGCTTTCTTT
>TRBV28|TRBJ2-3|.|TRBD2
CASRPSGIRTDTQYF
TGTGCCAGCAGGCCTAGCGGGATTCGGACAGATACGCAGTATTTT
>TRBV28|TRBJ1-1|.|.
CASSLVQPAGGAFF
TGTGCCAGCAGTTTAGTACAGCCCGCGGGAGGAGCTTTCTTT
>TRBV19|TRBJ2-3|.|.
CASKLWSTDTQYF
TGTGCCAGTAAGCTGTGGAGCACAGATACGCAGTATTTT
>TRBV10-1|TRBJ2-3|.|TRBD2
CASSESLAGGTDTQYF
TGCGCCAGCAGTGAATCGCTAGCGGGGGGCACAGATACGCAGTATTTT
>TRBV5-1|TRBJ1-2|.|.
CASSFDSDYGYTF
TGCGCCAGCAGCTTCGACAGTGACTATGGCTACACCTTC
>TRBV6-1|TRBJ2-1|.|TRBD2
CASSELAGGNEQFF
TGTGCCAGCAGTGAACTAGCGGGGGGCAATGAGCAGTTCTTC
>TRBV6-5|TRBJ2-7|.|TRBD1
CASSLRTGNYEQYF
TGTGCCAGCAGCTTACGGACAGGGAACTACGAGCAGTACTTC
>TRBV5-6|TRBJ2-7|.|TRBD1
CASSLMVSGTGTYEQYF
TGTGCCAGCAGCTTAATGGTTTCGGGGACAGGAACCTACGAGCAGTACTTC
>TRBV19|TRBJ1-4|medium-sized|.
CASSLQSQNEKLFF
TGTGCCAGTAGTCTCCAGTCCCAAAATGAAAAACTGTTTTTT
>TRBV2|TRBJ1-5|.|TRBD1
CASSPGTVGNQPQHF
TGTGCCAGCAGTCCGGGGACAGTAGGCAATCAGCCCCAGCATTTT
>TRBV4-1|TRBJ1-5|.|.
CASSQSLANSNQPQHF
TGCGCCAGCAGCCAATCCCTCGCTAATAGCAATCAGCCCCAGCATTTT
>TRBV5-4|TRBJ2-5|.|.
CASSLGGGRGETQYF
TGTGCCAGCAGCTTGGGAGGAGGGCGCGGAGAGACCCAGTACTTC
>TRBV6-1|TRBJ2-7|.|TRBD2
CASSEALPAGAAYEQYF
TGTGCCAGCAGTGAAGCGCTTCCGGCGGGAGCCGCCTACGAGCAGTACTTC
>TRBV4-3|TRBJ2-1|.|TRBD2
CASSLLRGASYNEQFF
TGCGCCAGCAGCCTATTGCGGGGGGCCTCGTACAATGAGCAGTTCTTC
>TRBV19|TRBJ2-6|.|.
CASSVDRVLSGANVLTF
TGTGCCAGTAGTGTCGACCGGGTCCTCTCTGGGGCCAACGTCCTGACTTTC
>TRBV4-3|TRBJ2-3|.|TRBD2
CASSQVAGDPPTAQYF
TGCGCCAGCAGCCAAGTCGCGGGGGACCCCCCAACGGCGCAGTATTTT
>TRBV28|TRBJ1-1|.|TRBD1
CASQRDRDTEAFF
TGTGCCAGCCAGCGGGACAGGGACACTGAAGCTTTCTTT
>TRBV19|TRBJ2-7|.|TRBD1
CASSTGQGLGEQYF
TGTGCCAGTAGTACCGGACAGGGATTGGGGGAGCAGTACTTC
>TRBV27|TRBJ1-2|.|.
CASRTSGGSGYTF
TGTGCCAGCAGAACTTCGGGGGGGTCTGGCTACACCTTC
>TRBV7-2|TRBJ2-7|.|TRBD1
CASSRATGPYEQYF
TGTGCCAGCAGCAGGGCGACAGGGCCCTACGAGCAGTACTTC
>TRBV5-1|TRBJ1-1|.|.
CASSLVQSFMNTEAFF
TGCGCCAGCAGCTTGGTACAGTCCTTTATGAACACTGAAGCTTTCTTT
>TRBV29-1|TRBJ2-5|.|.
CSVGQNQETQYF
TGCAGCGTTGGACAGAACCAAGAGACCCAGTACTTC
>TRBV5-4|TRBJ1-1|.|.
CASSSGGWGGTEAFF
TGTGCCAGCAGCTCCGGGGGTTGGGGGGGTACTGAAGCTTTCTTT
>TRBV4-1|TRBJ2-7|.|.
CASSQGGIPGEQYF
TGCGCCAGCAGCCAGGGGGGTATCCCGGGCGAGCAGTACTTC
>TRBV10-1|TRBJ2-5|.|TRBD2
CASSAASGFSETQYF
TGCGCCAGCAGTGCGGCTAGCGGGTTTTCGGAGACCCAGTACTTC
>TRBV7-9|TRBJ1-1|.|TRBD1
CASSFGQGRNTEAFF
TGTGCCAGCAGCTTTGGACAGGGAAGGAACACTGAAGCTTTCTTT